The entry below gives a single T cell receptor beta chain sequence along with its context. Its antigen is as yet unknown. Trimming removed 3 bases at V and 8 bases at J, with 13 bases between. Germline CDR1 and CDR2: SGHTA and FQGNSA. The CDR3 sequence is 14 residues long. The data were taken from a study of T cell repertoires in cytomegalovirus infection. Whole-study context: Use of recently identified HLA-C-restricted and well-studied HLA-B-restricted CMV epitopes was part of the study. CMV infection together with matching HLA type was indicated by public TCR beta signatures. Findings of the study overall: What dominated the ex vivo response were HLA-C-restricted CMV-specific TCR beta clonotypes.

Using its own MiXCR run on the reads, TCRdb lists one record per CDR3 protein. The sample consists of approximately 270,000 distinct CDR3 sequences, approximately 22% of them appearing once. The sequencing here drew on cultured PBMCs, taken from culture after CMV antigen stimulation. The chain links TRBV7-2 to TRBJ2-2, with no clear D. This clonotype was sampled from a human donor in good health (CMV status not recorded). Some clones in this sample may be carry-over from other donors' samples. The CDR3 loop is CASSFLRPGGELFF. CDR3 bases: TGTGCCAGCAGCTTTTTACGGCCTGGGGGGGAGCTGTTTTTT. The full variable domain, rest sourced from reference TRBV7-2 and TRBJ2-2, is GAGVSQSPSNKVTEKGKDVELRCDPISGHTALYWYRQSLGQGLEFLIYFQGNSAPDKSGLPSDRFSAERTGGSVSTLTIQRTQQEDSAVYLCASSFLRPGGELFFGEGSRLTVL.